This T cell receptor beta chain is from a study of shared clonotypes between healthy human individuals. Whole-study context: Serving as donors were a couple of women and three men, whose ages spanned 18 to 49. Study-wide results and limits: The naive CD4 repertoires of a handful of donors were compared, and approximately 5% of clonotypes were shared.

Of note for this clone: Its specificity is unknown.

This CDR3 is 13 amino acids long. At deep level, the assay was performed. Method: immunoSEQ multiplex PCR; TCRdb's copy keeps in-frame clones and lacks some. This sample has about 2 million clones; 90% to 95% occur once, and the top ten carry 0.13%. Investigators divided CD4+ cells into CD45RA+ naive and CD45RA-negative memory subsets. Sequenced input: naive CD4+ T cells sorted from blood. The subset was: CD45RA+ positively selected. This sequence originates from a man in his late teens or twenties in good health. The gene calls are TRBV23-1 and TRBJ2-5; the D is unclear. Judging by the DNA end, TRBJ2-7 fits better; the J call may be wrong. TRBV23-1 is annotated as an ORF whose role is uncertain. CDR3 bases: TGCGCCAGCAGTCAACACAGACCCTACGAGCAGTACTTC. Translating it yields CASSQHRPYEQYF.